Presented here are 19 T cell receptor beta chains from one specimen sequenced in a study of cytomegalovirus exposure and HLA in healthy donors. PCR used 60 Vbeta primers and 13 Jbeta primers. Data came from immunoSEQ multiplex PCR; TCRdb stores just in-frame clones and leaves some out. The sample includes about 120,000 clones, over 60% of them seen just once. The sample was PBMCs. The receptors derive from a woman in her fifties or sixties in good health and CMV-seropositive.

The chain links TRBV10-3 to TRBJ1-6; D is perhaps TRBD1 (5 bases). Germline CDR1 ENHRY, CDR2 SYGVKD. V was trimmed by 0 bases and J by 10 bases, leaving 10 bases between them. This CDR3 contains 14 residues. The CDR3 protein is CAISESTGRSPLHF. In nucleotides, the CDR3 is TGTGCCATCAGTGAGTCTACAGGTCGGTCACCCCTCCACTTT.

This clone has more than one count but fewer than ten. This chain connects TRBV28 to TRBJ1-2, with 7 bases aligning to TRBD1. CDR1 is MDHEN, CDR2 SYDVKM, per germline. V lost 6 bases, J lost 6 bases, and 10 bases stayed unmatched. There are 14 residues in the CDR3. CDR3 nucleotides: TGTGCCAGCAGCCCCGCAGGGGGGAGCAATGGCTACACCTTC. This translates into CASSPAGGSNGYTF.

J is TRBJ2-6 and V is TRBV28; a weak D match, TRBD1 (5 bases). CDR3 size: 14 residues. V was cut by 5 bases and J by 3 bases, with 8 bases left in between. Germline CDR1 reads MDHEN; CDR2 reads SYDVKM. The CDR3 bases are TGTGCCAGCAGTGGGGCAAATGGGGCCAACGTCCTGACTTTC. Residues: CASSGANGANVLTF. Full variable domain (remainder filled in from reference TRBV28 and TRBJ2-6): DVKVTQSSRYLVKRTGEKVFLECVQDMDHENMFWYRQDPGLGLRLIYFSYDVKMKEKGDIPEGYSVSREKKERFSLILESASTNQTSMYLCASSGANGANVLTFGAGSRLTVL.

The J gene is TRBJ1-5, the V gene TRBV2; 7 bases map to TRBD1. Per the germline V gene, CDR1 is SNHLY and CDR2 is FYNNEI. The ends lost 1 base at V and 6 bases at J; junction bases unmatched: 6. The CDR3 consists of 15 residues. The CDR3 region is CASSEGVTGSQPQHF. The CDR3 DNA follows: TGTGCCAGCAGTGAAGGGGTGACAGGGTCTCAGCCCCAGCATTTT. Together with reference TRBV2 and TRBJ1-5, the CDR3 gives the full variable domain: EPEVTQTPSHQVTQMGQEVILRCVPISNHLYFYWYRQILGQKVEFLVSFYNNEISEKSEIFDDQFSVERPDGSNFTLKIRSTKLEDSAMYFCASSEGVTGSQPQHFGDGTRLSIL.

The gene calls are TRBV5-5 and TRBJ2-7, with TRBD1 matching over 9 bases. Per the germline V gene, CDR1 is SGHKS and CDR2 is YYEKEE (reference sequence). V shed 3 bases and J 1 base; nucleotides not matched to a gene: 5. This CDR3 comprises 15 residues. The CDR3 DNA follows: TGTGCCAGCAGCTACAGGACAGGGGAATCCTACGAGCAGTACTTC. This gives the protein CASSYRTGESYEQYF.

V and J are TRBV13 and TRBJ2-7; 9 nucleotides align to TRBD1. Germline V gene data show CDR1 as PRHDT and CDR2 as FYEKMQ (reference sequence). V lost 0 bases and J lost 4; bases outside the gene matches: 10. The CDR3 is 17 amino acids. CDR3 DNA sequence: TGTGCCAGCAGCTTAGGCCAGGGGGGACAGGGAATATACGAGCAGTACTTC. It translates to CASSLGQGGQGIYEQYF.

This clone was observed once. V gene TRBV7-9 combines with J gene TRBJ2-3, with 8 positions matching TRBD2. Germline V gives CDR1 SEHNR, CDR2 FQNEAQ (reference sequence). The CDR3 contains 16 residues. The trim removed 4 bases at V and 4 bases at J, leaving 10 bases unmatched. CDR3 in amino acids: CASSSGGSGSPDTQYF. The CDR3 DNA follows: TGTGCCAGCAGCTCCGGAGGAAGCGGGAGTCCAGATACGCAGTATTTT.

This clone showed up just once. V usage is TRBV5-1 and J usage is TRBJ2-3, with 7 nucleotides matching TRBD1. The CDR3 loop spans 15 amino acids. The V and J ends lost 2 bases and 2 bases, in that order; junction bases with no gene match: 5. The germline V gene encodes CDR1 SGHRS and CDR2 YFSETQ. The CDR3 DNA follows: TGCGCCAGCAGCTTCACAGGGGCGTACACAGATACGCAGTATTTT. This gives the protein CASSFTGAYTDTQYF.

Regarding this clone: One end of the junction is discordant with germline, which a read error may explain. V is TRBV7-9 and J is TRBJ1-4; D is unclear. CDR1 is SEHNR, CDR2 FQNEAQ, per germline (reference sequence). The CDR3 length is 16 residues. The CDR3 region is CSSSLAALATNEKLFF. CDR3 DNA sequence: TGTTCCAGCAGCTTAGCAGCCCTTGCAACTAATGAAAAACTGTTTTTT.

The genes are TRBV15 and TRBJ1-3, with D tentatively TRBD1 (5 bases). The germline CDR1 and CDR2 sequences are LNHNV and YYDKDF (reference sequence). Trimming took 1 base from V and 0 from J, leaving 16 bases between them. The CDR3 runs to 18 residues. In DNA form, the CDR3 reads TGTGCCACCAGCAGAGGGGATCGGGGGATCCTCTCTGGAAACACCATATATTTT. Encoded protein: CATSRGDRGILSGNTIYF.

CDR3 protein: CASSHRDRGNTIYF. CDR3 DNA sequence: TGTGCCAGCTCACACCGGGACAGGGGAAACACCATATATTTT. The chain employs TRBV18 and TRBJ1-3; TRBD1 aligns across 8 bases. V lost 4 bases to trimming and J lost 4 bases; unmatched junction nucleotides: 3. Germline lookup yields CDR1 KGHSH and CDR2 LQKENI. CDR3 length equals 14 residues.

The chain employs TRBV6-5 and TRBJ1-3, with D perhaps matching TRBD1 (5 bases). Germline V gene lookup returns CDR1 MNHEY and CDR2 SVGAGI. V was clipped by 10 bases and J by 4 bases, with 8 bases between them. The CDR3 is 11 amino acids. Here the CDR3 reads CATHRGNTIYF. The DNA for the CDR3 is TGTGCCACCCACAGGGGAAACACCATATATTTT.

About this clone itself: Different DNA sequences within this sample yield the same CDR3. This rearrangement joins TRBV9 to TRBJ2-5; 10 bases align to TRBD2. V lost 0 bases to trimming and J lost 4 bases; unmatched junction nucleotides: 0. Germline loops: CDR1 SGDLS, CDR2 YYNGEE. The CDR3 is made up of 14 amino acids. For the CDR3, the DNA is TGTGCCAGCAGCGTAGGACTAGCGGGAGAGACCCAGTACTTC. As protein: CASSVGLAGETQYF.

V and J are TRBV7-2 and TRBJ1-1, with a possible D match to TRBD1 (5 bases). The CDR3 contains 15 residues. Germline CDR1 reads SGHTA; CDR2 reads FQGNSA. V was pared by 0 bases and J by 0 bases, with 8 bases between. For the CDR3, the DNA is TGTGCCAGCAGCTTAGCGGCGGGGGTGAACACTGAAGCTTTCTTT. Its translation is CASSLAAGVNTEAFF.

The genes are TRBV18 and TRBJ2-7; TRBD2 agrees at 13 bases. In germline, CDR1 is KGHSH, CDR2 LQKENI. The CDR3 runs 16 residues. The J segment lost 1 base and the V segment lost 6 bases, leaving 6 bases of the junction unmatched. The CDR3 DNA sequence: TGTGCCAGCTCCCCGCGGGGACTAGCGGGATCCTACGAGCAGTACTTC. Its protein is CASSPRGLAGSYEQYF.

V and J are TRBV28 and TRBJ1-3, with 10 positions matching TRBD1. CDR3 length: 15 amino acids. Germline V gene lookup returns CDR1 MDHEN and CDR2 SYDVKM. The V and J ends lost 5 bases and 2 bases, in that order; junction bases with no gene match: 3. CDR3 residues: CASSVGQGAGNTIYF. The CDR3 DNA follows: TGTGCCAGCAGTGTAGGACAGGGGGCTGGAAACACCATATATTTT.

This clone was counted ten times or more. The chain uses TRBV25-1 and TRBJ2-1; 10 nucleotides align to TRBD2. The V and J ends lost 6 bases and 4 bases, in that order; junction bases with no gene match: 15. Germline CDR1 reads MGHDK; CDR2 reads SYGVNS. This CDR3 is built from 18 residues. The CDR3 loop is CASSQEDRTSGNYNEQFF. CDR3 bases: TGTGCCAGCAGCCAAGAAGATCGGACTAGCGGAAATTACAATGAGCAGTTCTTC.

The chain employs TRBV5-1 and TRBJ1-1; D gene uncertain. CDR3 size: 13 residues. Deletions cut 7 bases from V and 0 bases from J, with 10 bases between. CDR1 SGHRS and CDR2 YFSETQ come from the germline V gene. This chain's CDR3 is CASGFDMNTEAFF. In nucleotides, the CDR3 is TGCGCCAGCGGATTCGACATGAACACTGAAGCTTTCTTT.

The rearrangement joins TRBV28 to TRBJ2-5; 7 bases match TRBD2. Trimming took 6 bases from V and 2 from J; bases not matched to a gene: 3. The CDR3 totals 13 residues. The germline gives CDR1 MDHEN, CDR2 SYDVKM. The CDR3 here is CASSRTRQETQYF. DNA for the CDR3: TGTGCCAGCAGCAGGACTAGACAAGAGACCCAGTACTTC. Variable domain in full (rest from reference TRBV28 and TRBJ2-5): DVKVTQSSRYLVKRTGEKVFLECVQDMDHENMFWYRQDPGLGLRLIYFSYDVKMKEKGDIPEGYSVSREKKERFSLILESASTNQTSMYLCASSRTRQETQYFGPGTRLLVL.